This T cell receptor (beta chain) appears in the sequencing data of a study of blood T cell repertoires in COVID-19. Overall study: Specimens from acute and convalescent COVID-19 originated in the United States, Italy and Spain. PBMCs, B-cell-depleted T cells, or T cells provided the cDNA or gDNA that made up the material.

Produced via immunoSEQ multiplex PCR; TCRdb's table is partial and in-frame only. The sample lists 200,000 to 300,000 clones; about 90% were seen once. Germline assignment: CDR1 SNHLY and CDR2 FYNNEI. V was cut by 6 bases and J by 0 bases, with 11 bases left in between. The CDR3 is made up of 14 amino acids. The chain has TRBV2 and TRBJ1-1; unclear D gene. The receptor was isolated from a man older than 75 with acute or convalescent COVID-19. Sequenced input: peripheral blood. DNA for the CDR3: TGTGCCAGCAGCGGGGAGTTGATGAACACTGAAGCTTTCTTT. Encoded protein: CASSGELMNTEAFF.